The 15 T cell receptor beta chains reported below all come from one sample, sequenced in a study of cytomegalovirus exposure and HLA in healthy donors. The PCR was carried out with 60 Vbeta primers and 13 Jbeta primers. Only in-frame clones appear in the TCRdb table, and some are missing; sequencing was by immunoSEQ multiplex PCR. The sample carries approximately 98,000 clones, approximately 79% recorded once. Sequenced input: PBMCs. Receptors originate from a male donor in good health and CMV-seronegative.

The chain uses TRBV7-2 and TRBJ2-1; TRBD2 matches at 12 bases. CDR3 size: 16 residues. V lost 4 bases and J lost 7; bases outside the gene matches: 8. Germline CDR1 is SGHTA and CDR2 is FQGNSA. The CDR3 nucleotides read TGTGCCAGCAGCTGGGATCTAGCGGGAGGGAAGAATGAGCAGTTCTTC. Translating gives CASSWDLAGGKNEQFF.

The gene calls are TRBV4-1 and TRBJ1-2, with D possibly TRBD1 on 5 matching bases. This CDR3 is built from 14 residues. With 1 base removed from V and 8 bases from J, the gap between germline ends came to 14 bases. CDR1 MGHRA and CDR2 YSYEKL come from the germline V gene. CDR3 sequence (DNA): TGCGCCAGCAGCCAAGCAGGACACAATAGCGGCTACACCTTC. This sequence encodes CASSQAGHNSGYTF.

This chain uses TRBV2 with TRBJ2-5; 10 bases align to TRBD2. The CDR3 spans 15 residues. CDR1 SNHLY and CDR2 FYNNEI come from the germline V gene. V lost 6 bases, J lost 2 bases, and 6 bases stayed unmatched. Here the CDR3 reads CASRVGLARQETQYF. The CDR3 bases are TGTGCCAGCAGAGTGGGACTAGCGAGACAAGAGACCCAGTACTTC.

This clone has more than one count but fewer than ten. This chain uses TRBV27 with TRBJ1-2; D is possibly TRBD1 (6 bases). V lost 5 bases and J lost 2, with 24 bases in between. The CDR3 has 18 residues. Germline V gene sequence: CDR1 MNHEY, CDR2 SMNVEV (reference sequence). The DNA of the CDR3 is TGTGCCAGCAGTCCGCGAAGGGGGGGGTTAGGGAGAAACTATGGCTACACCTTC. It specifies CASSPRRGGLGRNYGYTF.

The gene calls are TRBV30 and TRBJ2-7, with TRBD2 identical over 11 bases. This CDR3 is built from 15 residues. Germline assignment: CDR1 GTSNPN and CDR2 SVGIG (reference sequence). The V segment lost 2 bases and the J segment 0 bases; nucleotides outside the gene matches: 3. The CDR3 nucleotides read TGTGCCTGGAGTCCCACTAGCGGGAGCTCCTACGAGCAGTACTTC. It is translated as CAWSPTSGSSYEQYF. Drawing the rest from reference TRBV30 and TRBJ2-7, the complete variable domain is SQTIHQWPATLVQPVGSPLSLECTVEGTSNPNLYWYRQAAGRGLQLLFYSVGIGQISSEVPQNLSASRPQDRQFILSSKKLLLSDSGFYLCAWSPTSGSSYEQYFGPGTRLTVT.

The chain recombines TRBV4-2 with TRBJ1-2; 7 nucleotides align to TRBD1. The CDR3 covers 15 residues. The V gene end was trimmed by 0 bases and the J gene end by 3 bases; junction bases not matched to a gene: 4. Germline CDR1 reads LGHNA; CDR2 reads YNFKEQ. Written as DNA, the CDR3 is TGTGCCAGCAGCCAAGACGAAGGGGGCGACTATGGCTACACCTTC. Translation: CASSQDEGGDYGYTF.

V is TRBV6-1 and J is TRBJ2-7; D might be TRBD2 (5 bases). Trimming stripped 6 bases from V and 3 bases from J, with 9 bases between. Germline V CDR1 and CDR2: MNHNS, SASEGT. This CDR3 region has 12 residues. Here the CDR3 DNA reads TGTGCCAGCAGCCTAGCTAACTACGAGCAGTACTTC. Translating it yields CASSLANYEQYF.

This clone was seen a single time. J is TRBJ2-7 and V is TRBV6-5; 9 bases are shared with TRBD2. Germline lookup yields CDR1 MNHEY and CDR2 SVGAGI. V shed 5 bases and J 3 bases; nucleotides not matched to a gene: 5. This CDR3 contains 14 residues. CDR3 nucleotides: TGTGCCAGCAGTGTTAGCGGGAGCAACTACGAGCAGTACTTC. Amino acids: CASSVSGSNYEQYF.

This sequence joins TRBV27 and TRBJ2-7; no clear D. Trimming shortened V by 5 bases and J by 0 bases, and 14 bases separated the two germline ends. Per the germline V gene, CDR1 is MNHEY and CDR2 is SMNVEV (reference sequence). The length of the CDR3 is 15 residues. CDR3 nucleotide sequence: TGTGCCAGCAGTAGCCCTGCGGCCCTCTCCTACGAGCAGTACTTC. Amino acid sequence: CASSSPAALSYEQYF.

The chain recombines TRBV7-2 with TRBJ1-5; 10 nucleotides match TRBD1. With 0 bases clipped from V and 7 bases from J, the junction kept 3 bases outside the gene matches. CDR3 length equals 15 residues. Germline V gene lookup returns CDR1 SGHTA and CDR2 FQGNSA. The CDR3 here is CASSLAGTGDQPQHF. CDR3 DNA sequence: TGTGCCAGCAGCTTAGCGGGGACAGGGGACCAGCCCCAGCATTTT.

This rearrangement joins TRBV19 to TRBJ1-2; TRBD1 agrees at 9 bases. CDR3 length: 14 residues. In germline, CDR1 is LNHDA, CDR2 SQIVND (reference sequence). The V gene end was trimmed by 7 bases and the J gene end by 4 bases; junction bases not matched to a gene: 7. The CDR3 DNA reads TGTGCCAGTACCCCGGACAGGGGATTCTATGGCTACACCTTC. This codes for CASTPDRGFYGYTF.

This clone was observed a few times. V usage is TRBV9 and J usage is TRBJ1-1, with 8 positions matching TRBD1. The CDR3 contains 14 residues. Germline V gene sequence: CDR1 SGDLS, CDR2 YYNGEE. The V and J ends lost 0 bases and 6 bases, in that order; junction bases with no gene match: 4. CDR3 sequence (DNA): TGTGCCAGCAGCGTAGTGGTACAGGGGGCTGAAGCTTTCTTT. Translating gives CASSVVVQGAEAFF.

The V and J genes are TRBV29-1 and TRBJ2-7, with a weak D call TRBD1 (6 bases). This CDR3 region has 12 residues. The germline V gene encodes CDR1 SQVTM and CDR2 ANQGSEA. The V gene lost 3 bases and the J gene lost 4 bases, with 10 bases spanning the gap. The CDR3 nucleotides are TGCAGCGTTGAGCGCAGGGGTTACGAGCAGTACTTC. Its translation is CSVERRGYEQYF.

This clone showed up just a few times. The V and J genes are TRBV9 and TRBJ1-4; perhaps TRBD1 as D (5 bases). The CDR3 runs to 15 residues. With 3 bases removed from V and 4 bases from J, the gap between germline ends came to 13 bases. Germline V gene data show CDR1 as SGDLS and CDR2 as YYNGEE. As DNA, the CDR3 is TGTGCCAGCAGCGGAGACGGACACAATAATGAAAAACTGTTTTTT. Translation: CASSGDGHNNEKLFF.

The chain is built from TRBV30 and TRBJ1-4, with a tentative D call TRBD1 (5 bases). V was pared by 1 base and J by 8 bases, with 14 bases between. Per the germline V gene, CDR1 is GTSNPN and CDR2 is SVGIG (reference sequence). This CDR3 is 14 amino acids long. DNA of the CDR3: TGTGCCTGGAGTGGGGGGGGTATTTGGGAAAAACTGTTTTTT. It translates to CAWSGGGIWEKLFF.